This T cell receptor beta chain originates from a study of blood T cell repertoires in COVID-19. Across the study: Collection of acute and convalescent COVID-19 samples took place in the United States, Italy and Spain.

Libraries were prepared by immunoSEQ multiplex PCR; TCRdb keeps only in-frame clonotypes and omits some of them. The repertoire includes 140,000 to 150,000 clones, around 90% of them detected once, and 1.7% sits in the top ten. Germline assignment: CDR1 SGHKS and CDR2 YYEKEE (reference sequence). Trimming cost V 0 bases and J 2 bases, with 9 bases left between them. The CDR3 runs to 15 residues. Sequenced sample: peripheral blood. The clonotype comes from a woman between 50 and 59 years old with acute or convalescent COVID-19. This chain joins TRBV5-5 and TRBJ1-5; no firm D call. For the CDR3, the DNA is TGTGCCAGCAGCTTGGTTCCCCAGGGCAATCAGCCCCAGCATTTT. This sequence encodes CASSLVPQGNQPQHF.